These T cell receptor beta chains were read from a single sample in a study of cytomegalovirus exposure and HLA in healthy donors. Data came from immunoSEQ multiplex PCR; TCRdb stores just in-frame clones and leaves some out. The sample contains 200,000 or so clones, less than 90% of which appear only once. The specimen sequenced was PBMCs. The receptors derive from a boy between 5 and 17 years old in good health and CMV-seronegative. CDR3s include the opening cysteine and the closing phenylalanine or tryptophan. The order of the fields is clone size, D gene, V gene, J gene, CDR3 protein, CDR3 DNA. D genes are given only for firm matches. Clone size is given for some rows only: seen once, a few or many times, or a class if the clone is expanded.

NA	NA	TRBV5-1	TRBJ2-3	CASSLGHTNPDTQYF	TGCGCCAGCAGCTTAGGCCACACTAACCCAGATACGCAGTATTTT
NA	NA	TRBV19	TRBJ1-1	CASRTGDRLYRGTEAFF	TGTGCCAGTCGCACCGGTGACCGACTATACCGGGGCACTGAAGCTTTCTTT
NA	TRBD1	TRBV15	TRBJ1-4	CATSDRTGGDEKLFF	TGTGCCACCAGCGATAGGACAGGGGGAGATGAAAAACTGTTTTTT
NA	TRBD1	TRBV28	TRBJ2-7	CATTGVYEQYF	TGTGCCACGACAGGGGTCTACGAGCAGTACTTC
once	NA	TRBV7-9	TRBJ1-2	CASSLGSGGYTF	TGTGCCAGCAGCTTAGGAAGTGGCGGCTACACCTTC
NA	NA	TRBV6-5	TRBJ1-5	CASSPLFGRPQHF	TGTGCCAGCAGCCCTTTGTTCGGGAGGCCCCAGCATTTT
few	TRBD2	TRBV19	TRBJ2-1	CASSTRPGGAYNEQFF	TGTGCCAGTAGTACTAGGCCCGGGGGGGCCTACAATGAGCAGTTCTTC
NA	TRBD2	TRBV30	TRBJ2-7	CACPGTSGFTYEQYF	TGTGCCTGCCCTGGGACTAGCGGGTTCACCTACGAGCAGTACTTC
NA	TRBD2	TRBV2	TRBJ2-5	CASSPTSGTFQETQYF	TGTGCCAGCAGCCCGACTAGCGGGACCTTCCAAGAGACCCAGTACTTC
NA	NA	TRBV2	TRBJ1-4	CASTRDEKLFF	TGTGCCAGCACCAGGGATGAAAAACTGTTTTTT
NA	NA	TRBV29-1	TRBJ1-2	CSAGRGSF	TGCAGCGCCGGGCGGGGGTCGTTC
NA	NA	TRBV29-1	TRBJ1-1	CSAKLAQGHTEAFF	TGCAGCGCGAAATTGGCTCAGGGGCACACTGAAGCTTTCTTT
NA	TRBD2	TRBV19	TRBJ2-1	CASSKASGRAYNEQFF	TGTGCCAGTAGTAAGGCGAGCGGGAGAGCCTACAATGAGCAGTTCTTC
NA	NA	TRBV28	TRBJ2-7	CASSPRPGGYYEQYF	TGTGCCAGCAGTCCCCGCCCAGGAGGGTACTACGAGCAGTACTTC
NA	TRBD2	TRBV9	TRBJ2-2	CASSTGTSGTGELFF	TGTGCCAGCAGTACCGGGACTAGCGGCACCGGGGAGCTGTTTTTT
NA	NA	TRBV4-3	TRBJ2-1	CASSQEARNEQFF	TGCGCCAGCAGCCAAGAAGCACGGAATGAGCAGTTCTTC
NA	NA	TRBV7-9	TRBJ2-1	CASSFMGAGEQFF	TGTGCCAGCAGCTTTATGGGGGCTGGGGAGCAGTTCTTC
NA	NA	TRBV7-9	TRBJ1-4	CASSPGGFTNEKLFF	TGTGCCAGCAGCCCAGGCGGGTTCACTAATGAAAAACTGTTTTTT
few	NA	TRBV5-8	TRBJ1-1	CASSLGWQNTEAFF	TGTGCCAGCAGCTTGGGTTGGCAGAACACTGAAGCTTTCTTT
few	NA	TRBV2	TRBJ1-2	CATAEGINYGYTF	TGTGCCACTGCAGAGGGCATAAATTATGGCTACACCTTC
NA	NA	TRBV7-9	TRBJ1-2	CASSSGREGGGYTF	TGTGCCAGCAGCTCCGGGCGGGAGGGAGGTGGCTACACCTTC
few	TRBD1	TRBV6-5	TRBJ1-4	CASSYSGQGYEKLFF	TGTGCCAGCAGTTACTCGGGACAGGGATATGAAAAACTGTTTTTT
once	TRBD1	TRBV4-3	TRBJ1-4	CASSQDRGYEKLFF	TGCGCCAGCAGCCAGGACAGGGGGTATGAAAAACTGTTTTTT
NA	TRBD1	TRBV7-9	TRBJ1-1	CASSLGQPDTEAFF	TGTGCCAGCAGCTTGGGACAGCCTGACACTGAAGCTTTCTTT
NA	TRBD1	TRBV6-1	TRBJ1-6	CASNDRGRSPLHF	TGTGCCAGCAATGACAGGGGGCGTTCACCCCTCCACTTT
NA	NA	TRBV5-6	TRBJ2-6	CASSLDSGANVLTF	TGTGCCAGCAGCTTGGACAGTGGGGCCAACGTCCTGACTTTC
NA	NA	TRBV18	TRBJ1-5	CASSPPGGSNQPQHF	TGTGCCAGCTCACCACCGGGTGGGAGTAATCAGCCCCAGCATTTT
NA	TRBD2	TRBV5-6	TRBJ2-5	CASSLALAGRVNKETQYF	TGTGCCAGCAGCTTGGCACTAGCGGGGAGGGTCAACAAAGAGACCCAGTACTTC
NA	TRBD2	TRBV5-1	TRBJ2-1	CASNPGGDEQFF	TGCGCCAGCAATCCGGGAGGGGATGAGCAGTTCTTC
NA	TRBD1	TRBV6-1	TRBJ2-7	CASSETGVYEQYF	TGTGCCAGCAGTGAGACAGGGGTTTACGAGCAGTACTTC
NA	NA	TRBV28	TRBJ2-1	CASSFMSSYNEQFF	TGTGCCAGCAGTTTCATGAGCTCCTACAATGAGCAGTTCTTC
once	NA	TRBV4-1	TRBJ2-1	CASSQVHGFSYNEQFF	TGCGCCAGCAGCCAAGTTCACGGTTTCTCCTACAATGAGCAGTTCTTC
NA	NA	TRBV27	TRBJ1-1	CASSLGGVMNTEAFF	TGTGCCAGCAGTTTAGGCGGGGTGATGAACACTGAAGCTTTCTTT
NA	NA	TRBV7-9	TRBJ2-1	CASLTGWNEQFF	TGTGCCAGCCTAACAGGGTGGAATGAGCAGTTCTTC
NA	NA	TRBV19	TRBJ1-1	CASRRELMNTEAFF	TGTGCCAGTAGACGGGAGCTCATGAACACTGAAGCTTTCTTT
few	NA	TRBV7-2	TRBJ2-5	CASTKRSRYDQETQYF	TGTGCCAGCACCAAACGGAGCCGGTACGACCAAGAGACCCAGTACTTC